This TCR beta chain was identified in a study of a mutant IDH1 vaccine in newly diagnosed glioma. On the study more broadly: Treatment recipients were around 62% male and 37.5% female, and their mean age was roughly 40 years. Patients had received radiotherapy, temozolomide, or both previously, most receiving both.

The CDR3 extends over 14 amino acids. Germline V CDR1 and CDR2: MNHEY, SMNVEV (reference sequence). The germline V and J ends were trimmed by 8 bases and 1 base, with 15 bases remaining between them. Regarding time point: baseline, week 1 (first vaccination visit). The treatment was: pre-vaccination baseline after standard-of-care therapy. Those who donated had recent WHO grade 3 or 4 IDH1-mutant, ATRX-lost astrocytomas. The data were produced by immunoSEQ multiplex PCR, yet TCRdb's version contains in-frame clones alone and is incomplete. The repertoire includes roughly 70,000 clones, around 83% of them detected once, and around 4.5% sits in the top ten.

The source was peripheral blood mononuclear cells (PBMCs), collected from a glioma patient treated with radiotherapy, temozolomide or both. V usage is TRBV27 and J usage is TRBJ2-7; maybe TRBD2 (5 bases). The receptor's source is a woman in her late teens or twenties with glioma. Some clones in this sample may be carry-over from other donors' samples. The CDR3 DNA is TGTGCCAGCGGCACCGGAGGTACGTCCTACGAGCAGTACTTC. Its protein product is CASGTGGTSYEQYF.